These 19 T cell receptor beta chains were sequenced from one sample in a study of cytomegalovirus exposure and HLA in healthy donors. A multiplex PCR was run with 60 Vbeta primers and 13 Jbeta primers. TCRdb's copy holds only in-frame clones and misses some; the assay was immunoSEQ multiplex PCR. This sample has over 85,000 clones, with approximately 83% found just once. The sample comprised PBMCs. These receptors all come from a female donor in good health and CMV-seropositive.

This clone was counted a single time. The rearrangement joins TRBV2 to TRBJ1-5; 10 nucleotides line up with TRBD1. The CDR3 is made up of 15 amino acids. Germline CDR1 is SNHLY and CDR2 is FYNNEI. Losses at the gene ends were 5 bases for V and 5 bases for J; bases not matched to a gene: 6. The DNA of the CDR3 is TGTGCCAGCAGTCCGGGACAGGGGATTTATCAGCCCCAGCATTTT. It codes for CASSPGQGIYQPQHF.

The V and J genes are TRBV18 and TRBJ2-1; 10 nucleotides line up with TRBD2. This CDR3 has 16 residues. Germline lookup yields CDR1 KGHSH and CDR2 LQKENI. V lost 3 bases to trimming and J lost 3 bases; unmatched junction nucleotides: 5. Here the CDR3 DNA reads TGTGCCAGCTCACCCCTAGCGGGAGAAGGCTACAATGAGCAGTTCTTC. Its protein is CASSPLAGEGYNEQFF.

V and J are TRBV27 and TRBJ2-3; 7 nucleotides agree with TRBD1. Trimming removed 5 bases from V and 4 bases from J; junction bases left unmatched: 6. The germline gives CDR1 MNHEY, CDR2 SMNVEV (reference sequence). The CDR3 is 14 residues long. CDR3 DNA: TGTGCCAGCAGTCCACAGGGGTTCCCAGATACGCAGTATTTT. Translated, it gives CASSPQGFPDTQYF.

The chain links TRBV6-5 to TRBJ1-1; D remains unclear. V lost 1 base, J lost 1 base, and 4 bases lay in between. Germline V gene lookup returns CDR1 MNHEY and CDR2 SVGAGI. CDR3 length: 13 amino acids. The CDR3 region has the DNA TGTGCCAGCAGTTACTTCAGGAACACTGAAGCTTTCTTT. Translation gives CASSYFRNTEAFF.

The chain couples TRBV25-1 to TRBJ1-5, with 8 bases lining up with TRBD1. The CDR3 has 13 residues. Germline V gene lookup returns CDR1 MGHDK and CDR2 SYGVNS. Unmatched junction bases numbered 4, after V lost 6 bases and J lost 6 bases. The CDR3 region is CASRGQGGQPQHF. The CDR3 region has the DNA TGTGCCAGCAGAGGACAGGGCGGTCAGCCCCAGCATTTT.

The V gene is TRBV27, the J gene TRBJ1-2; TRBD1 matches at 8 bases. Germline CDR1 reads MNHEY; CDR2 reads SMNVEV (reference sequence). J lost 6 bases, V lost 3 bases, and 9 bases had no gene match. The CDR3 consists of 15 residues. CDR3: CASSLLRGQGDGYTF. The DNA of the CDR3 is TGTGCCAGCAGTTTGCTCCGAGGACAGGGTGATGGCTACACCTTC.

The rearrangement links TRBV4-2 to TRBJ2-7; D is undetermined. This CDR3 region has 15 residues. Trimming took 0 bases from V and 3 from J, leaving 12 bases between them. Germline lookup yields CDR1 LGHNA and CDR2 YNFKEQ. The CDR3 DNA reads TGTGCCAGCAGCCAAGAGTACCAGTCCCTCTACGAGCAGTACTTC. Translated: CASSQEYQSLYEQYF.

A few counts support this clone. This rearrangement joins TRBV2 to TRBJ1-1; D gene unclear. The CDR3 length is 16 residues. Germline V gives CDR1 SNHLY, CDR2 FYNNEI. Trimming took off 5 bases at V and 1 base at J, with 17 bases between the two ends. The CDR3 region has the DNA TGTGCCAGCAGTTTCTCTGGACGAGGGCAGAACACTGAAGCTTTCTTT. This encodes CASSFSGRGQNTEAFF.

This sequence joins TRBV4-1 and TRBJ2-2; D might be TRBD1 (6 bases). Germline V CDR1 and CDR2: MGHRA, YSYEKL. The V end was cut by 1 base, the J end by 0 bases, with 9 bases between. This CDR3 comprises 16 residues. CDR3 sequence reads: CASSQVGTSNTGELFF. The CDR3 DNA is TGCGCCAGCAGCCAAGTTGGGACATCGAACACCGGGGAGCTGTTTTTT.

The V and J genes are TRBV28 and TRBJ1-2; 9 bases are a match to TRBD1. The CDR3 is 14 residues long. Trimming at V came to 4 bases and at J to 8 bases, leaving 8 bases not matched to a gene. The germline V gene has CDR1 MDHEN and CDR2 SYDVKM. CDR3 sequence: CASSSPGTGRGYTF. In DNA, the CDR3 is TGTGCCAGCAGTTCACCCGGGACAGGGAGGGGCTACACCTTC.

This CDR3 reads CASTRDRWIAEAFF. For the CDR3, the DNA is TGTGCCAGCACCCGGGACAGGTGGATCGCTGAAGCTTTCTTT. The J gene is TRBJ1-1, the V gene TRBV6-5; TRBD1 aligns across 8 bases. The V and J ends lost 7 bases and 6 bases, in that order; junction bases with no gene match: 10. The CDR3 consists of 14 residues. Germline values: CDR1 MNHEY, CDR2 SVGAGI.

The DNA for the CDR3 is TGTGCCAGCAGCCCCCGGGGGACTAGCGGCGAGCAGTACTTC. It translates to CASSPRGTSGEQYF. The chain employs TRBV9 and TRBJ2-7, with 11 bases aligning to TRBD2. With V trimmed by 4 bases and J by 6 bases, 6 bases remained unmatched. CDR1 and CDR2 (germline): SGDLS, YYNGEE. The CDR3 runs to 14 residues.

This chain connects TRBV10-3 to TRBJ2-7, with TRBD2 identical over 7 bases. Germline values: CDR1 ENHRY, CDR2 SYGVKD. There are 13 residues in the CDR3. Germline trimming cut 4 bases from V and 5 bases from J; bases unmatched to any gene: 5. CDR3 DNA: TGTGCCATCAGTGCGGGAGGCGAGGACGAGCAGTACTTC. Protein sequence: CAISAGGEDEQYF.

The V call is TRBV11-2, the J call TRBJ1-2; D is unresolved. Germline V CDR1 and CDR2: SGHAT, FQNNGV. V lost 5 bases and J lost 5, with 15 bases in between. The CDR3 covers 14 residues. CDR3 amino acids: CASSGSGSFYGYTF. The CDR3 nucleotides read TGTGCCAGCAGCGGCTCCGGGTCCTTTTATGGCTACACCTTC.

This chain connects TRBV27 to TRBJ2-7; the D gene is possibly TRBD2 (6 bases). Germline V gives CDR1 MNHEY, CDR2 SMNVEV (reference sequence). V was shortened by 3 bases and J by 3 bases, with 12 bases between the two germline ends. This CDR3 region has 14 residues. In nucleotides, the CDR3 is TGTGCCAGCAGTTTCGCGGGACCCCACTACGAGCAGTACTTC. This sequence encodes CASSFAGPHYEQYF.

V is TRBV11-2 and J is TRBJ1-2; 7 positions agree with TRBD1. Germline CDR1 SGHAT, CDR2 FQNNGV. The CDR3 consists of 16 residues. The V gene end was trimmed by 4 bases and the J gene end by 10 bases; junction bases not matched to a gene: 18. Here the CDR3 reads CASSSPTWAGGGDYTF. DNA of the CDR3: TGTGCCAGCAGCTCCCCAACGTGGGCAGGGGGAGGTGACTACACCTTC.

The chain links TRBV2 to TRBJ2-5, with D tentatively TRBD2 (5 bases). The germline CDR1 and CDR2 sequences are SNHLY and FYNNEI. The germline V and J ends were trimmed by 6 bases and 3 bases, with 8 bases remaining between them. CDR3 length equals 12 residues. The CDR3 is CASRGSKETQYF. For the CDR3, the DNA is TGTGCCAGCAGAGGGAGTAAAGAGACCCAGTACTTC.

The rearrangement uses TRBV4-2 and TRBJ2-5; weak D call: TRBD1 (6 bases). Judging by the DNA end, TRBJ2-7 fits better; the J call may be wrong. The germline V gene encodes CDR1 LGHNA and CDR2 YNFKEQ. The CDR3 consists of 16 residues. The chain's CDR3 is CASSPQRGSNSYEQYF. For the CDR3, the DNA is TGTGCCAGCAGCCCCCAAAGGGGGAGCAACTCCTACGAGCAGTACTTC.

This clone showed up just once. V is TRBV13 and J is TRBJ2-5; 10 bases align to TRBD2. This CDR3 contains 16 residues. Germline CDR1 PRHDT, CDR2 FYEKMQ (reference sequence). After removal of 5 bases from V and 4 bases from J, the junction contained 10 bases not matched to a gene. The CDR3 region is CASSVNVAGGGETQYF. The CDR3 region has the DNA TGTGCCAGCAGCGTAAATGTAGCGGGAGGCGGAGAGACCCAGTACTTC.